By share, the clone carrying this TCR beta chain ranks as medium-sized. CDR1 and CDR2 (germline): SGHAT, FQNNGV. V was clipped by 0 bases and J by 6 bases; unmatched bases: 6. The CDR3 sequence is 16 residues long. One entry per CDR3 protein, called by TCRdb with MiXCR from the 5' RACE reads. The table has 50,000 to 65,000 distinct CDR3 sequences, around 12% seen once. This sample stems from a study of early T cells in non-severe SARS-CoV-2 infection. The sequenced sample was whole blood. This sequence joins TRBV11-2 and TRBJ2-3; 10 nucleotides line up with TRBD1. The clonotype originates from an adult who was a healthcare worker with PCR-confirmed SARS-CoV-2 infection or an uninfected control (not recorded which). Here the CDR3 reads CASSLDIGTGADTQYF. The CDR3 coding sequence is TGTGCCAGCAGCTTAGATATCGGGACAGGGGCCGATACGCAGTATTTT. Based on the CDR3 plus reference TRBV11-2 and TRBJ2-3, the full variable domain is EAGVAQSPRYKIIEKRQSVAFWCNPISGHATLYWYQQILGQGPKLLIQFQNNGVVDDSQLPKDRFSAERLKGVDSTLKIQPAKLEDSAVYLCASSLDIGTGADTQYFGPGTRLTVL.